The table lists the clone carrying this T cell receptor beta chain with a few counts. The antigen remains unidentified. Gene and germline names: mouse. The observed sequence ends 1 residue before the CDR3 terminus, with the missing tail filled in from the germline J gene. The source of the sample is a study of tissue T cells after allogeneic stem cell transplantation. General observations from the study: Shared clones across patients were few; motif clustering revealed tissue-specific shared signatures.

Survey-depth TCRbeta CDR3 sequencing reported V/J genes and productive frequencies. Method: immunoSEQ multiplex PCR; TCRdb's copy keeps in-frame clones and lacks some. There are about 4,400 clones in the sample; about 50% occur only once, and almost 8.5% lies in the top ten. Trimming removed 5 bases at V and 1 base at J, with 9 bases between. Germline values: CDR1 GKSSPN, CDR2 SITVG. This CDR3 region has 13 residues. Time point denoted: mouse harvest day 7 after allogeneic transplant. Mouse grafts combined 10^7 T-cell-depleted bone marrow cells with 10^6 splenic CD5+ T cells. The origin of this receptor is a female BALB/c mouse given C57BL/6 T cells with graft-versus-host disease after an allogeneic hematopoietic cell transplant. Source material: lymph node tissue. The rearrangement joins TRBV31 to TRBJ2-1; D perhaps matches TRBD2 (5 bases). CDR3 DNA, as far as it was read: TGTGCCTGGGGCTGGGCGAACTATGCTGAGCAGTTC. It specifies CAWGWANYAEQF. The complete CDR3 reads CAWGWANYAEQFF. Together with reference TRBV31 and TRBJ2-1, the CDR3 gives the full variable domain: AQTIHQWPVAEIKAVGSPLSLGCTIKGKSSPNLYWYWQATGGTLQQLFYSITVGQVESVVQLNLSASRPKDDQFILSTEKLLLSHSGFYLCAWGWANYAEQFFGPGTRLTVL.